This T cell receptor (beta chain) was recorded in a study of blood T cells in healthy people across ages. There are 13 residues in the CDR3. V lost 7 bases to trimming and J lost 5 bases, with 16 bases between them. Germline values: CDR1 DFQATT, CDR2 SNEGSKA (reference sequence). Overall study findings and caveats: Estimated diversity across one million T cells was deemed an underestimate.

A sample-barcoded 5' primer and a J-beta primer mix were used in a second PCR of roughly 7 to 11 cycles. TCRdb recomputed calls from the 5' RACE reads with MiXCR, one row per CDR3 protein. The table includes 800,000 to 950,000 distinct CDR3 sequences, around 36% detected once. This clonotype was counted between two and nine times. Antigen: not known. The V and J genes are TRBV20-1 and TRBJ2-3; D may match TRBD1 or TRBD2 (5 bases each). Input material: blood. The sequence came from a man between 18 and 35 years old in good health. CDR3 nucleotide sequence: TGCAGTGGATTCCGGGGCGGAGGAGATACGCAGTATTTT. As protein: CSGFRGGGDTQYF.